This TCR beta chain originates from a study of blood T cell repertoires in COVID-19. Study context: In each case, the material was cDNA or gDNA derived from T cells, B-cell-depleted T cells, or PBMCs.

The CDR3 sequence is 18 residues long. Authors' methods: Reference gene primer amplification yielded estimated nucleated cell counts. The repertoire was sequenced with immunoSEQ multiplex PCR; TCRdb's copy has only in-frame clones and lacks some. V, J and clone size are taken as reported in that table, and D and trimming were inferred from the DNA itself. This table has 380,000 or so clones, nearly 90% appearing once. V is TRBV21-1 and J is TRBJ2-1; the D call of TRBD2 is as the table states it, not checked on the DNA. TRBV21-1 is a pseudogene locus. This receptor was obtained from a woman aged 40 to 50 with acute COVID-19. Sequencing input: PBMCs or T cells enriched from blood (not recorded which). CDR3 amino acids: CASSKALFSPGPDNEQFF. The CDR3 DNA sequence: TGTGCCAGCAGCAAAGCGCTTTTTAGCCCCGGCCCGGACAATGAGCAGTTCTTC.